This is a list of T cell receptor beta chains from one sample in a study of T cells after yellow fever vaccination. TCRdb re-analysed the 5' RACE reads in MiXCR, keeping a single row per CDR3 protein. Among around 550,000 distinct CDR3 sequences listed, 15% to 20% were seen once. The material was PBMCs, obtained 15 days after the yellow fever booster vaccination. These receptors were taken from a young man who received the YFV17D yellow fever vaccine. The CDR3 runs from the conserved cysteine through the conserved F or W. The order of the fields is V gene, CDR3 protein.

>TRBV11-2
CAFCPRVAGVGSGETQYF
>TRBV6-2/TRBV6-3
CASESTRENQPQHF
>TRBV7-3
CASSEFGNHEQFF
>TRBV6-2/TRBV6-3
CASSNPGQADTQYF
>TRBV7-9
CASSLGRDSYNEQFF
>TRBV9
CASTNRDRGNEQFF
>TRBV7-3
CASSYDRVHEQYF
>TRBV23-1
CATQCIAYEQYF
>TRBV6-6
CASSSTGVDTQYF
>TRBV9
CASSSPGSGARDTQYF
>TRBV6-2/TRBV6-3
CASRGTSGLQQYF
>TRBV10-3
CAISGTSGVYNEQFF
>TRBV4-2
CASSPRDSGTYNEQFF
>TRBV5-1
CASSLDLAGLVNEQFF
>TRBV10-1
CASSAQVNTEAFF
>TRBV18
CASSPVDSNQPQHF
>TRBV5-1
CASSAGLAGQYF
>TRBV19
CASRGQYNEQFF
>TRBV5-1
CASSPAGQYEQYF
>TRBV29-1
CSVRTSGETQYF
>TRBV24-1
CATSKYNEQFF
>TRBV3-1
CASSQWDSSYEQYF
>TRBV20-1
CSARLQQETQYF
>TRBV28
CASSEVIRLIGDNEQFF
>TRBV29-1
CSVEVVNTDTQYF
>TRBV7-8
CASSLRTGLEAFF
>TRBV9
CASSVTRQGNYGYTF
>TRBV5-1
CASSRGVYNEQFF
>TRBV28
CASSLWRTADSNQPQHF
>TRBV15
CATSNRLAANTGELFF
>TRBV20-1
CSASAGGGLADSYEQYF
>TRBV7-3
CASSPVGGTSGSETQYF
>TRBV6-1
CATGFPSLNTGELFF
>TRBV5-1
CASSTGTSPYNEQFF
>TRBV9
CASSLFTGMGLNEQFF
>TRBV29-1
CSVEAGRRDEQYF
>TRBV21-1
CARPPRQGLIRELFF
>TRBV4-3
CASSQAASGSTVTQYF
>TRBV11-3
CASSPGGGGSHEQFF
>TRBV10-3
CAISGTSRGEQFF
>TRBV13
CASSLDTSGRAGTDTQYF
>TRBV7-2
CASSLGLGQGNTDTQYF